A single sample is the source of the 21 T cell receptor beta chains below, sequenced in a study of T cell responses to AZD1222 COVID-19 vaccine. The data were produced by immunoSEQ multiplex PCR, yet TCRdb's version contains in-frame clones alone and is incomplete. This table has roughly 150,000 clones, 88% appearing once. The sequenced sample was peripheral blood, obtained on day 0 of MenACWY control vaccination. The receptors come from an adult in good health.

The genes are TRBV9 and TRBJ1-1; D gene unclear. Germline V gene data show CDR1 as SGDLS and CDR2 as YYNGEE. The V and J ends lost 0 bases and 5 bases respectively, with 11 bases between them. The CDR3 is made up of 14 amino acids. CDR3 bases: TGTGCCAGCAGCGTAGCGGTGGGGAGAACTGAAGCTTTCTTT. Translated: CASSVAVGRTEAFF. Full variable domain (outside the CDR3, taken from reference TRBV9 and TRBJ1-1): DSGVTQTPKHLITATGQRVTLRCSPRSGDLSVYWYQQSLDQGLQFLIQYYNGEERAKGNILERFSAQQFPDLHSELNLSSLELGDSALYFCASSVAVGRTEAFFGQGTRLTVV.

This chain uses TRBV18 with TRBJ2-5, with TRBD2 identical over 9 bases. V was clipped by 4 bases and J by 5 bases; unmatched bases: 11. The CDR3 length is 16 residues. Germline V gives CDR1 KGHSH, CDR2 LQKENI. Here the CDR3 DNA reads TGTGCCAGCTCACGAAGCTCAGCGGGGGGTCAGGAGACCCAGTACTTC. This encodes CASSRSSAGGQETQYF.

The chain couples TRBV5-6 to TRBJ1-5; no clear D gene. CDR1 is SGHDT and CDR2 is YYEEEE in the germline V gene. The V and J ends lost 0 bases and 9 bases respectively, with 13 bases between them. The CDR3 runs 14 residues. The CDR3 nucleotides are TGTGCCAGCAGCTTGGGACGGAACCTAGGGCCCCAGCATTTT. This gives the protein CASSLGRNLGPQHF. Looking up the rest from reference TRBV5-6 and TRBJ1-5 gives the full variable domain: DAGVTQSPTHLIKTRGQQVTLRCSPKSGHDTVSWYQQALGQGPQFIFQYYEEEERQRGNFPDRFSGHQFPNYSSELNVNALLLGDSALYLCASSLGRNLGPQHFGDGTRLSIL.

The chain couples TRBV20-1 to TRBJ1-1; TRBD1 might be the D (6 bases). This CDR3 comprises 11 residues. Germline assignment: CDR1 DFQATT and CDR2 SNEGSKA (reference sequence). Trimming took 0 bases from V and 9 from J, leaving 8 bases between them. The CDR3 DNA reads TGCAGTGCTAGAGACCGGGACAAAGCTTTCTTT. Translating it yields CSARDRDKAFF.

This clone was counted only a few times. The V gene is TRBV2, the J gene TRBJ1-1, with 8 bases that match TRBD1. V shed 8 bases and J 1 base; nucleotides not matched to a gene: 0. The CDR3 sequence is 12 residues long. Germline V gives CDR1 SNHLY, CDR2 FYNNEI. The CDR3 loop reads CASGTGNTEAFF. DNA of the CDR3: TGTGCCAGCGGGACAGGGAACACTGAAGCTTTCTTT.

The V and J genes are TRBV5-8 and TRBJ2-3, with 7 bases lining up with TRBD1. Germline CDR1 is SGHTS and CDR2 is YDEGEE. With V trimmed by 1 base and J by 9 bases, 8 bases remained unmatched. The CDR3 is 14 residues long. For the CDR3, the DNA is TGTGCCAGCAGCTTGTGGCAGGGGGTTGACACGCAGTATTTT. Residues: CASSLWQGVDTQYF.

The chain combines TRBV6-1 with TRBJ2-7; 8 bases match TRBD1. The CDR3 sequence is 14 residues long. Germline-derived CDR1 and CDR2 are MNHNS and SASEGT. Trimming removed 2 bases from V and 6 bases from J; junction bases left unmatched: 6. In DNA, the CDR3 is TGTGCCAGCAGTGAACGGGACAGGTCCCGCGAGCAGTACTTC. It yields the protein CASSERDRSREQYF.

The chain carries TRBV4-1 and TRBJ1-5, with D hard to call. V lost 4 bases and J lost 5, with 9 bases in between. Germline assignment: CDR1 MGHRA and CDR2 YSYEKL. The CDR3 is 13 amino acids. The CDR3, as DNA: TGCGCCAGCAGCCTACAGCCCGATCAGCCCCAGCATTTT. It encodes CASSLQPDQPQHF.

The rearrangement uses TRBV11-3 and TRBJ2-6, with D unresolved. The V gene's germline CDR1 is SGHNT and CDR2 YENEEA. V shed 3 bases and J shed 2 bases, with 8 bases lying between them. The CDR3 is 15 amino acids. This chain's CDR3 is CASSFERTGANVLTF. CDR3 DNA sequence: TGTGCCAGCAGCTTCGAGAGGACTGGGGCCAACGTCCTGACTTTC.

The chain carries TRBV7-3 and TRBJ1-6; D may be TRBD1 (5 bases). CDR1 is SGHTA, CDR2 FQGTGA, per germline. The CDR3 totals 15 residues. V was pared by 0 bases and J by 7 bases, with 10 bases between. For the CDR3, the DNA is TGTGCCAGCAGCTTAACCCCGACAGAGAATTCACCCCTCCACTTT. Its protein product is CASSLTPTENSPLHF.

The V call is TRBV4-3, the J call TRBJ2-3; D tentatively reads TRBD1 or TRBD2 (5 bases each). Germline V gene lookup returns CDR1 LGHNA and CDR2 YSLEER. The CDR3 loop spans 14 amino acids. Trimming took 1 base from V and 5 from J, leaving 10 bases between them. The CDR3 nucleotides read TGCGCCAGCAGCCAAGCCGCGAGGGGAGATACGCAGTATTTT. Encoded protein: CASSQAARGDTQYF.

The chain couples TRBV6-1 to TRBJ1-6, with 10 bases matching TRBD1. Germline CDR1 is MNHNS and CDR2 is SASEGT. The CDR3 covers 16 residues. Losses at the gene ends were 4 bases for V and 5 bases for J; bases not matched to a gene: 5. The CDR3 loop is CASSVRDRGHNSPLHF. DNA of the CDR3: TGTGCCAGCAGTGTGCGGGACAGGGGTCATAATTCACCCCTCCACTTT.

This chain uses TRBV19 with TRBJ2-1; tentatively, D is TRBD1 or TRBD2 (6 bases each). The CDR3 covers 14 residues. V gave up 4 bases and J gave up 4 bases, with 11 bases separating them. In germline, CDR1 is LNHDA, CDR2 SQIVND (reference sequence). The CDR3 region has the DNA TGTGCCAGTAGTACGGGGGCCCCATACAATGAGCAGTTCTTC. Amino acid sequence: CASSTGAPYNEQFF. The complete variable domain, with remaining parts taken from reference TRBV19 and TRBJ2-1, reads DGGITQSPKYLFRKEGQNVTLSCEQNLNHDAMYWYRQDPGQGLRLIYYSQIVNDFQKGDIAEGYSVSREKKESFPLTVTSAQKNPTAFYLCASSTGAPYNEQFFGPGTRLTVL.

V is TRBV6-2 or TRBV6-3 and J is TRBJ1-2, with D perhaps matching TRBD1 (6 bases). The CDR3 has 15 amino acids. Trimming took off 11 bases at V and 2 bases at J, with 21 bases between the two ends. Germline CDR1 MNHEY, CDR2 SVGEGT. In nucleotides, the CDR3 is TGTGCCGCCAGCCCATTGAGGGGGGAAAACTATGGCTACACCTTC. Residues: CAASPLRGENYGYTF.

The V call is TRBV7-8, the J call TRBJ1-2, with 8 nucleotides matching TRBD1. The CDR3 spans 16 residues. CDR1 is SGHVS, CDR2 FQNEAQ, per germline. J lost 0 bases, V lost 5 bases, and 8 bases had no gene match. Here the CDR3 DNA reads TGTGCCAGCAGCGTAGGACAGGGTCTAGCTAACTATGGCTACACCTTC. Amino acid sequence: CASSVGQGLANYGYTF.

The chain couples TRBV14 to TRBJ2-7; a possible D gene is TRBD1 (5 bases). The V end lost 4 bases, the J end lost 2 bases, and 15 bases lay between the germline ends. The germline gives CDR1 SGHDN, CDR2 FVKESK. The CDR3 has 15 amino acids. The CDR3 nucleotides are TGTGCCAGCAGCCCTCTGGGGCAGGGTGCCTACGAGCAGTACTTC. Protein product: CASSPLGQGAYEQYF.

The gene calls are TRBV11-3 and TRBJ2-7; no definite D call. Per the germline V gene, CDR1 is SGHNT and CDR2 is YENEEA. The CDR3 is 15 residues long. With 6 bases removed from V and 2 bases from J, the gap between germline ends came to 17 bases. The CDR3 DNA follows: TGTGCCAGCAGTCACCGAACGTATTTAGCCTACGAGCAGTACTTC. It yields the protein CASSHRTYLAYEQYF.

This clone was observed once. The chain is built from TRBV5-1 and TRBJ1-2; D unclear. The germline V and J ends were trimmed by 4 bases and 1 base, with 2 bases remaining between them. CDR1 is SGHRS, CDR2 YFSETQ, per germline. The CDR3 length is 11 residues. The CDR3 DNA is TGCGCCAGCAGCGATAACTATGGCTACACCTTC. Translated: CASSDNYGYTF.

V is TRBV10-3 and J is TRBJ2-6, with 7 bases identical to TRBD1. The CDR3 is made up of 18 amino acids. The J segment lost 1 base and the V segment lost 6 bases, leaving 12 bases of the junction unmatched. The germline CDR1 and CDR2 sequences are ENHRY and SYGVKD. The CDR3 DNA follows: TGTGCCATCAGCGAGGGGGACAGTATACTATCTGGGGCCAACGTCCTGACTTTC. Protein product: CAISEGDSILSGANVLTF.

The V and J genes are TRBV30 and TRBJ2-3; possibly TRBD2 for D (5 bases). Trimming cost V 3 bases and J 3 bases, with 13 bases left between them. The CDR3 is 14 residues long. CDR1 and CDR2 from the germline V gene are GTSNPN and SVGIG (reference sequence). CDR3 amino acids: CAWRDGVPTDTQYF. The CDR3 bases are TGTGCCTGGAGAGACGGGGTTCCGACAGATACGCAGTATTTT.

The gene calls are TRBV6-2 or TRBV6-3 and TRBJ2-7; the match to TRBD1 covers 7 bases. CDR1 and CDR2 from the germline V gene are MNHEY and SVGEGT. This CDR3 contains 15 residues. The V and J ends lost 4 bases and 4 bases, in that order; junction bases with no gene match: 10. As DNA, the CDR3 is TGTGCCAGCAGTTTCATGGCCGGGACAGCTTACGAGCAGTACTTC. This translates into CASSFMAGTAYEQYF.